This TCR beta chain appears in the sequencing data of a study of shared clonotypes between healthy human individuals. Study as a whole: Donors consisted of two women and a few men between 18 and 49.

The CDR3 is 12 amino acids. Deletions cut 3 bases from V and 12 bases from J, with 11 bases between. Germline V CDR1 and CDR2: MNHEY, SVGAGI. Cells designated naive CD8 were CD45RO-negative and were positively selected for CCR7, with terminally differentiated effector memory CD45RA+ cells excluded. As regards this clone: The antigen is undetermined.

Study-wide results and limits: Sharing across four donors was highest in naive CD4 (around 5%) and lowest in memory CD8 (roughly 0.4%).

In the original analysis: As immunoSEQ supplied junction-only sequences (without quality scores), filtering differed. The protocol was immunoSEQ multiplex PCR, while the TCRdb copy is restricted to in-frame clones and leaves out a portion. Clone size and the V and J calls come from that table; the DNA yielded D and trimming. The sample records 1.5 million to 2.5 million clones, about 94% being singletons. The receptor was isolated from a man between 18 and 35 years old in good health. The specimen sequenced was naive CD8+ T cells sorted from blood. This chain links TRBV6-5 with TRBJ1-4; D may be TRBD1 (5 bases). The CDR3 region has the DNA TGTGCCAGCAGTTATGGGCGAGGGGAACTGTTTTTT. Translated, it gives CASSYGRGELFF.